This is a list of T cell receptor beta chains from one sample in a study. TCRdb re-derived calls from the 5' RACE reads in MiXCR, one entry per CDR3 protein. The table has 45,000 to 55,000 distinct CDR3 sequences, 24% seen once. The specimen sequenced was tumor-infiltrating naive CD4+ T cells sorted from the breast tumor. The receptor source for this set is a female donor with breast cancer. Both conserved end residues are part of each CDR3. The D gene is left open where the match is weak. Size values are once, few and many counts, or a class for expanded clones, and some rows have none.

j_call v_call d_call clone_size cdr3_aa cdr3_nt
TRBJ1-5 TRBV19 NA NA CASSLRTGSNQPQHF TGTGCCAGTAGTCTGAGGACCGGTAGCAATCAGCCCCAGCATTTT
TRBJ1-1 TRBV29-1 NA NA CSVDRGVSTAFF TGCAGCGTTGATCGCGGCGTGAGTACTGCTTTCTTT
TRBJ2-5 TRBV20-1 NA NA CSARPPGLGQETQYF TGCAGTGCTAGACCCCCGGGACTGGGACAAGAGACCCAGTACTTC
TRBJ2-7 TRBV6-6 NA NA CASTWGGKYEQYF TGTGCCAGCACATGGGGCGGGAAATACGAGCAGTACTTC
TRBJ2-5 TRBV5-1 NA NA CASSLDRGQETQYF TGCGCCAGCAGCTTGGATAGGGGGCAAGAGACCCAGTACTTC
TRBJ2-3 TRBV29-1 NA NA CSVEVRESTDTQYF TGCAGCGTTGAAGTCAGGGAATCGACAGATACGCAGTATTTT
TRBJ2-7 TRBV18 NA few CASSQGSRFYEQYF TGTGCCAGCTCTCAGGGTTCCAGATTTTACGAGCAGTACTTC
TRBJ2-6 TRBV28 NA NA CASRPRGERANVLTF TGTGCCAGCCGACCCAGGGGAGAAAGGGCCAACGTCCTGACTTTC
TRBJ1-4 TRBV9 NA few CASSVSQGSSNEKLFF TGTGCCAGCAGCGTTTCGCAGGGTTCGAGTAATGAAAAACTGTTTTTT
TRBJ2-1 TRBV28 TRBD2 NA CASLIREASYNEQFF TGTGCCAGCCTCATCCGGGAGGCCTCCTACAATGAGCAGTTCTTC
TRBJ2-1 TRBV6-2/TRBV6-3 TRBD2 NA CASTPSSGYNEQFF TGTGCCAGCACCCCGAGTAGCGGGTACAATGAGCAGTTCTTC
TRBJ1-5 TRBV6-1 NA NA CASSEGYSNQPQHF TGTGCCAGCAGTGAAGGCTATAGCAATCAGCCCCAGCATTTT
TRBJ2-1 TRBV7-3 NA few CASSLNSETQQFF TGTGCCAGCAGCTTAAATTCAGAGACACAGCAGTTCTTC
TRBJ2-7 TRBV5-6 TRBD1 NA CASSFGDSSYEQYF TGTGCCAGCAGCTTTGGGGACAGTTCCTACGAGCAGTACTTC
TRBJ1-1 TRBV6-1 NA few CATRGALGMNTEAFF TGTGCCACCCGGGGCGCCCTTGGGATGAACACTGAAGCTTTCTTT
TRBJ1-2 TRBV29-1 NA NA CSVEGPVGLGGYTF TGCAGCGTTGAAGGCCCAGTTGGTCTGGGTGGCTACACCTTC
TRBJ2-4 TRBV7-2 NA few CASSSQQGGAKNIQYF TGTGCCAGCAGCTCGCAGCAGGGGGGGGCCAAAAACATTCAGTACTTC
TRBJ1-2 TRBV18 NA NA CASSLTTVGDGYTF TGTGCCAGCTCACTAACGACCGTAGGGGATGGCTACACCTTC
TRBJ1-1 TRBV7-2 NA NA CASSLQGLKNTEAFF TGTGCCAGCAGCTTACAAGGACTCAAGAACACTGAAGCTTTCTTT
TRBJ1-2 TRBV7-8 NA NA CASSPGGGLYGYTF TGTGCCAGCAGCCCGGGCGGGGGGCTCTATGGCTACACCTTC
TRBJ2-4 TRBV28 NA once CASSSPGPLIQYF TGTGCCAGCAGTTCCCCCGGACCGTTGATTCAGTACTTC
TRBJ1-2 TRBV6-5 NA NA CASNQVAGAAYGYTF TGTGCCAGCAACCAAGTCGCGGGGGCCGCCTATGGCTACACCTTC
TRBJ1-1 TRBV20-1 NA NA CSVTKGFLNTETFF TGCAGTGTAACGAAGGGGTTTCTGAACACTGAAACTTTCTTT
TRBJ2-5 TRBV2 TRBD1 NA CASRKDREETQYF TGTGCCAGCAGGAAGGACAGGGAAGAGACCCAGTACTTC
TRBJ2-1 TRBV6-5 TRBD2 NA CASSNQAGPLSEQFF TGTGCCAGCAGCAACCAAGCGGGACCTCTTAGTGAGCAGTTCTTC
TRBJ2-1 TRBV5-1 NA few CASSQTLVSYNEQFF TGCGCCAGCAGCCAGACTCTAGTCTCCTACAATGAGCAGTTCTTC
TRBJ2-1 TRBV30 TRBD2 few CAWSRGGSYNEQFF TGTGCCTGGAGTAGGGGCGGGAGCTACAATGAGCAGTTCTTC
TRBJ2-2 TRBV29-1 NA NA CSVGGDRTGELFF TGCAGCGTTGGGGGCGACAGGACCGGGGAGCTGTTTTTT
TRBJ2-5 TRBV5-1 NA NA CASSPTGSHQETQYF TGCGCCAGCAGCCCAACCGGGAGCCACCAAGAGACCCAGTACTTC
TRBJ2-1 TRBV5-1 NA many CASSSRVSANSHNEQFF TGCGCCAGCAGCTCGAGAGTTAGCGCCAACTCACACAATGAGCAGTTCTTC
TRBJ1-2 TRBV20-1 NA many CSARDGRTYGYTF TGCAGTGCTAGAGATGGACGGACCTATGGCTACACCTTC
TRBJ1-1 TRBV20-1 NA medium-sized CSARGSDSPTEAFF TGCAGTGCTAGAGGATCCGACAGCCCCACTGAAGCTTTCTTT
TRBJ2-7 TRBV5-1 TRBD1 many CASSKLQGASYEQYF TGCGCCAGCAGCAAGCTACAGGGGGCGAGCTACGAGCAGTACTTC
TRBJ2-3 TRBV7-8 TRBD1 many CASSSRTRQGKQYF TGTGCCAGCAGCTCCCGCACCCGACAGGGAAAACAGTATTTT